The entry that follows covers one T cell receptor beta chain sequence. This sample was included in a study of early T cells in non-severe SARS-CoV-2 infection. Unique molecular identifiers tagged individual cDNA molecules. One entry per CDR3 protein, called by TCRdb with MiXCR from the 5' RACE reads. Among under 85,000 distinct CDR3 sequences listed, 9.5% to 13% were seen once. Trimming took 11 bases from V and 2 from J; bases not matched to a gene: 20. CDR1 is KGHSH and CDR2 is LQKENI in the germline V gene. CDR3 length equals 18 residues. The sample consisted of whole blood. This TCR came from an adult who was a healthcare worker with PCR-confirmed SARS-CoV-2 infection or an uninfected control (not recorded which). The chain has TRBV18 and TRBJ2-1; 8 bases agree with TRBD2. The CDR3 reads CAFSPLRFAGGAYNEQFF. CDR3 nucleotide sequence: TGTGCCTTCTCACCACTTCGATTTGCGGGAGGCGCCTACAATGAGCAGTTCTTC. The whole variable domain, filled in from reference TRBV18 and TRBJ2-1, reads NAGVMQNPRHLVRRRGQEARLRCSPMKGHSHVYWYRQLPEEGLKFMVYLQKENIIDESGMPKERFSAEFPKEGPSILRIQQVVRGDSAAYFCAFSPLRFAGGAYNEQFFGPGTRLTVL.